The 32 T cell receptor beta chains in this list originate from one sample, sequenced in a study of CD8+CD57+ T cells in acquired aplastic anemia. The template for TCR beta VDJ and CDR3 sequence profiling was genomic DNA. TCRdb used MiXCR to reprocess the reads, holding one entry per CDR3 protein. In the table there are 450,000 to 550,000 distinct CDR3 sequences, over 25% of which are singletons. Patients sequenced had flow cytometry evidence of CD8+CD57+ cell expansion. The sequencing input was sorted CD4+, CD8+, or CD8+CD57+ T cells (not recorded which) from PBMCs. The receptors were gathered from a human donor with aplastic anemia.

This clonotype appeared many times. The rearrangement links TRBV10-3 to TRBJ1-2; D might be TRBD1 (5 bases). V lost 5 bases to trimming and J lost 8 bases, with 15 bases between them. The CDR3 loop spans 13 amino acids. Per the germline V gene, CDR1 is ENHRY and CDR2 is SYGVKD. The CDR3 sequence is CAISIQGYAGYTF. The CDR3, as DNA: TGTGCCATCAGTATCCAGGGTTATGCCGGCTACACCTTC.

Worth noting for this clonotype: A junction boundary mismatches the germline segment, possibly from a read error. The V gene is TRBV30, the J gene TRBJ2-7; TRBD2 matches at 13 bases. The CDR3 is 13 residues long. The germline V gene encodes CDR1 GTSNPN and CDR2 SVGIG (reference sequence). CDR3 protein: CAWKLAGGLILDF. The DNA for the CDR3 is TGTGCCTGGAAACTAGCGGGGGGGTTGATTTTGGACTTC.

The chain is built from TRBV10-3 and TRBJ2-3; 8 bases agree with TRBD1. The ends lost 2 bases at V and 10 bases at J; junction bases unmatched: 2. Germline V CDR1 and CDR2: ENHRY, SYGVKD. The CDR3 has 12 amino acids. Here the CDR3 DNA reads TGTGCCATCAGTGAGCAACAGGGGGCGCAGTATTTT. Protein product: CAISEQQGAQYF.

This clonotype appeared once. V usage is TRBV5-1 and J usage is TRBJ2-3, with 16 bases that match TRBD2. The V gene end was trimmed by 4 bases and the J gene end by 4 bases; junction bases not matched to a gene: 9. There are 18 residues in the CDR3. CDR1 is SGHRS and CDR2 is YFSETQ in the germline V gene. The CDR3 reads CASSLGPGTSGRADTQYF. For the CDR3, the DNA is TGCGCCAGCAGCCTAGGTCCCGGGACTAGCGGGAGGGCAGATACGCAGTATTTT.

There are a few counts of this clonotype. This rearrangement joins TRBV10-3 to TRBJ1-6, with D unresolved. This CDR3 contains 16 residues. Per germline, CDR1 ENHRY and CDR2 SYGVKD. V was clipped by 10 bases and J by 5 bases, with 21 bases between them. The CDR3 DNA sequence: TGTGCCAGCAGACCGAGAAAAGACACGGATAATTCACCCCTCCACTTT. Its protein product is CASRPRKDTDNSPLHF.

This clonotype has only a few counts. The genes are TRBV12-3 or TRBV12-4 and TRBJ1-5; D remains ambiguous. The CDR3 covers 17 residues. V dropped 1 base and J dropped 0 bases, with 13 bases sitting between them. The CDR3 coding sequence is TGTGCCAGCAGTTTAGGTTCCCGGAGAAATAGCAATCAGCCCCAGCATTTT. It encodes CASSLGSRRNSNQPQHF.

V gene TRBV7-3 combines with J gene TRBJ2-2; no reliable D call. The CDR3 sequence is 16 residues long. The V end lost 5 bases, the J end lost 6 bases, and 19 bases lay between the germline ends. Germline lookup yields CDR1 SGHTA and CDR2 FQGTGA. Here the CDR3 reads CASSTRAETLAGELFF. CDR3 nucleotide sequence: TGTGCCAGCAGCACGAGAGCCGAGACGCTCGCCGGGGAGCTGTTTTTT.

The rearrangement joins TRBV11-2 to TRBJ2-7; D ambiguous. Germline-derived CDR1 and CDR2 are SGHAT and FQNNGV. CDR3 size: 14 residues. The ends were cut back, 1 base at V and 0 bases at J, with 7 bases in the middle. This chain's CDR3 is CASSLAQSSYEQYF. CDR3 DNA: TGTGCCAGCAGCTTAGCCCAGAGCTCCTACGAGCAGTACTTC. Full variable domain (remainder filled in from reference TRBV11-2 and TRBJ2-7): EAGVAQSPRYKIIEKRQSVAFWCNPISGHATLYWYQQILGQGPKLLIQFQNNGVVDDSQLPKDRFSAERLKGVDSTLKIQPAKLEDSAVYLCASSLAQSSYEQYFGPGTRLTVT.

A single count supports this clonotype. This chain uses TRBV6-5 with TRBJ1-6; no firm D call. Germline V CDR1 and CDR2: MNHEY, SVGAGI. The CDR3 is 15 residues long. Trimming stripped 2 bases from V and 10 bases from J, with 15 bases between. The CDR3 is CASSYDPIEGSPLHF. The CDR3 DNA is TGTGCCAGCAGTTACGATCCGATTGAAGGGTCACCCCTCCACTTT.

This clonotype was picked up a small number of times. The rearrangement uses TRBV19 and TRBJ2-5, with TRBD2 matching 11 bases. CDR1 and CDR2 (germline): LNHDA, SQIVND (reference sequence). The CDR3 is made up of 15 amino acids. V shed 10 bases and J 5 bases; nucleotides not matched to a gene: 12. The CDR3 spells CATSHSGRGRETQYF. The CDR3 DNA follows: TGTGCCACCTCCCATAGCGGGAGGGGGCGGGAGACCCAGTACTTC.

CDR3 in DNA: TGTGCCAGCAGGGGACAGCTCTCCTACGAGCAGTACTTC. Translation: CASRGQLSYEQYF. The V call is TRBV7-3, the J call TRBJ2-7; 7 positions match TRBD1. The J segment lost 0 bases and the V segment lost 6 bases, leaving 2 bases of the junction unmatched. The CDR3 length is 13 residues. From germline, CDR1 is SGHTA and CDR2 FQGTGA.

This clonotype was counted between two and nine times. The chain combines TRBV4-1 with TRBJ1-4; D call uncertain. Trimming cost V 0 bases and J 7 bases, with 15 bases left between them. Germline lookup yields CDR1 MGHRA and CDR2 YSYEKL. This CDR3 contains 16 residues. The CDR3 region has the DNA TGCGCCAGCAGCCAAGAGTCTTGGTTCCTGCGTGAAAAACTGTTTTTT. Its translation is CASSQESWFLREKLFF.

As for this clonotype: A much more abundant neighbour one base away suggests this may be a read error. CDR3 protein: CAASEVTGGPTDTQYF. The CDR3 region has the DNA TGTGCCGCCAGTGAAGTAACGGGAGGGCCCACAGATACGCAGTATTTT. This sequence joins TRBV24-1 and TRBJ2-3; 8 bases line up with TRBD2. CDR3 length: 16 residues. Germline V gene data show CDR1 as KGHDR and CDR2 as SFDVKD.

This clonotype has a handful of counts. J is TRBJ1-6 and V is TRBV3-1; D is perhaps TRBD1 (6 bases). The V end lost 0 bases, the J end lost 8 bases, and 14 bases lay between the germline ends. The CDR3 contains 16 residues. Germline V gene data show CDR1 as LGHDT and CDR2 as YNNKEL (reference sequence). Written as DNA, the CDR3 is TGTGCCAGCAGCCAAGACTGGGGTAGGGGGGATTCACCCCTCCACTTT. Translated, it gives CASSQDWGRGDSPLHF.

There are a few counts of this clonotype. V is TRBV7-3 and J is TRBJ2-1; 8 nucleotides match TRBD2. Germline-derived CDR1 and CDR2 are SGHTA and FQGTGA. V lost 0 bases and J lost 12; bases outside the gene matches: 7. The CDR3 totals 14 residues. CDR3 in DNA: TGTGCCAGCAGCTTAACCGGGGGGGCTATCGGGCAGTTCTTC. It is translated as CASSLTGGAIGQFF.

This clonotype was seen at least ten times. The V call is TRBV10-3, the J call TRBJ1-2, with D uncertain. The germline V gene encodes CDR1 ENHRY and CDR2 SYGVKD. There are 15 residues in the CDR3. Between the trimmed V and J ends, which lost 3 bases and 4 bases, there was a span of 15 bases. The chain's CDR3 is CAISEFSSPVYGYTF. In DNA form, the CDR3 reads TGTGCCATCAGTGAATTTTCTTCACCGGTCTATGGCTACACCTTC.

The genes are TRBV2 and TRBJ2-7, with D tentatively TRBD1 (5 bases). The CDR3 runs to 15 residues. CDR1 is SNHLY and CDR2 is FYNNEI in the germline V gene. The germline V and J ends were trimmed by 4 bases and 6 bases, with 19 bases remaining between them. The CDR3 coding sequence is TGTGCCAGCAGTGCCGAGGACATTGTAGGAATCGAGCAGTACTTC. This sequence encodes CASSAEDIVGIEQYF.

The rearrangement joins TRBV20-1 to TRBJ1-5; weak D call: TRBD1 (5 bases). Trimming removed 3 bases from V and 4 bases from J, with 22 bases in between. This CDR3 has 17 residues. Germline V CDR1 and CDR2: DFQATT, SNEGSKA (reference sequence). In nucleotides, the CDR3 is TGCAGTGCTAGGAGGGGATTGGGGCAGAACGGGAATCAGCCCCAGCATTTT. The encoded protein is CSARRGLGQNGNQPQHF.

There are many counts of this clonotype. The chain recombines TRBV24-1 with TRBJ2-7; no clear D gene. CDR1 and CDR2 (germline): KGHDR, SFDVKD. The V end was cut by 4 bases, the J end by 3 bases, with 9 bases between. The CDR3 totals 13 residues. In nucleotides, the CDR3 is TGTGCCACCAGTGACAGATCTAGCTACGAGCAGTACTTC. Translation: CATSDRSSYEQYF.

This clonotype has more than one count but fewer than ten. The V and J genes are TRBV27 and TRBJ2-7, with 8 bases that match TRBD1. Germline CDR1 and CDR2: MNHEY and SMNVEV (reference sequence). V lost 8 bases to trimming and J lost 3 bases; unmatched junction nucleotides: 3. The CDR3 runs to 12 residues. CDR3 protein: CASRDRNYEQYF. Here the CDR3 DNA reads TGTGCCAGCCGGGACAGGAACTACGAGCAGTACTTC.

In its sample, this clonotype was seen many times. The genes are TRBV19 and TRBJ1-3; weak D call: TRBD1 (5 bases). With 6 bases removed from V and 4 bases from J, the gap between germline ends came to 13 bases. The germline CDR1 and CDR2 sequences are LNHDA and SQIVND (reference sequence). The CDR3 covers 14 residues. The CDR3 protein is CASSRMTEGNTIYF. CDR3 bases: TGTGCCAGTAGCAGAATGACAGAAGGAAACACCATATATTTT.

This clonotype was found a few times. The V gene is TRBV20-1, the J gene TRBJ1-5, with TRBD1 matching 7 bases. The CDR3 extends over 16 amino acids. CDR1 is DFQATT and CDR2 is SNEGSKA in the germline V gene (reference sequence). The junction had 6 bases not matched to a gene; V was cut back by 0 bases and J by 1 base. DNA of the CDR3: TGCAGTGCTAGAGATCTGCGGGGACAGAGCAATCAGCCCCAGCATTTT. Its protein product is CSARDLRGQSNQPQHF.

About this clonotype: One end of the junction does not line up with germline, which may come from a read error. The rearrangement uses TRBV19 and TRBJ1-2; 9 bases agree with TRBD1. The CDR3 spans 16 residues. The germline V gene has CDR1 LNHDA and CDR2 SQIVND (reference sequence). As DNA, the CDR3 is TGTGCCAGTAGTATTCTTGGGACAGGGACTAACTATGGCTGCACCTTC. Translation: CASSILGTGTNYGCTF.

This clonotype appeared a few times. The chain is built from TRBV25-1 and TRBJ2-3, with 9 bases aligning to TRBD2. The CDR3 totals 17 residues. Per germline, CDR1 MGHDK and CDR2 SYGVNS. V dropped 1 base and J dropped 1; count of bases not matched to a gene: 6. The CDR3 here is CASSELVAGAGTDTQYF. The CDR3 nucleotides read TGTGCCAGCAGTGAATTGGTAGCGGGAGCAGGCACAGATACGCAGTATTTT.

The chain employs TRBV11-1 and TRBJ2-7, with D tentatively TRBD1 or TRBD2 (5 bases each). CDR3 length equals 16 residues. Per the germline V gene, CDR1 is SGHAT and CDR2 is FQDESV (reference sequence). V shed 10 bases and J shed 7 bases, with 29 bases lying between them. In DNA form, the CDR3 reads TGTGCCAACGAACCTCGGGGCAGCCCCACCGACGGTGAGCAGTACTTC. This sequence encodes CANEPRGSPTDGEQYF.

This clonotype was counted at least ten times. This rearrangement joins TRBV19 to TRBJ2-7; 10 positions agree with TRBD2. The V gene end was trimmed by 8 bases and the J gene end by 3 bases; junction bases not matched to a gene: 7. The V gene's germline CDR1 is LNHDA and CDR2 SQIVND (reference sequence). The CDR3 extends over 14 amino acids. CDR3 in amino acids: CASASGGPLYEQYF. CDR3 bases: TGTGCCAGTGCTAGCGGGGGCCCACTCTACGAGCAGTACTTC.

The CDR3 DNA is TGTGCCAGCAGCTTAGACGTTTTACCCGGCGGGGCCAAAAACATTCAGTACTTC. Protein product: CASSLDVLPGGAKNIQYF. V is TRBV11-2 and J is TRBJ2-4, with D tentatively TRBD2 (5 bases). This CDR3 comprises 18 residues. Germline lookup yields CDR1 SGHAT and CDR2 FQNNGV. Trimming pared 0 bases from V and 1 base from J, leaving 16 bases between.

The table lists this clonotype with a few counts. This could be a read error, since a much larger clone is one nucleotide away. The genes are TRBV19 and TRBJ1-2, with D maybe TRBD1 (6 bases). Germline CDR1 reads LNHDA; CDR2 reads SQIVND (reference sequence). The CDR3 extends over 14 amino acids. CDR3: CASTPGQSNYGYAF. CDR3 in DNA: TGTGCCAGTACTCCGGGACAATCTAACTATGGCTACGCCTTC.

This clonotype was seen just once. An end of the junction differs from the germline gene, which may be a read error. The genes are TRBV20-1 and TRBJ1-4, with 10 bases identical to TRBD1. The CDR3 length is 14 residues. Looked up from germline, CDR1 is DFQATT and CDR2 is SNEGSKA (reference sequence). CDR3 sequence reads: CSASRGQGPEKLSF. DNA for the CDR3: TGCAGTGCTAGCCGGGGACAGGGGCCTGAAAAACTGTCTTTT.

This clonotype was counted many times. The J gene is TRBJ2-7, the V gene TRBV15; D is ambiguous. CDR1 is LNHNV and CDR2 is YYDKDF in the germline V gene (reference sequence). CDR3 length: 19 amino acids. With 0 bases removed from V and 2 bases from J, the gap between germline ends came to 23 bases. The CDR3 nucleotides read TGTGCCACCAGCAGAGATACAAGGGCTACTACTCAGACCACCTACGAGCAGTACTTC. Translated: CATSRDTRATTQTTYEQYF. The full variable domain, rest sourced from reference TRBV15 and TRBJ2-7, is DAMVIQNPRYQVTQFGKPVTLSCSQTLNHNVMYWYQQKSSQAPKLLFHYYDKDFNNEADTPDNFQSRRPNTSFCFLDIRSPGLGDTAMYLCATSRDTRATTQTTYEQYFGPGTRLTVT.

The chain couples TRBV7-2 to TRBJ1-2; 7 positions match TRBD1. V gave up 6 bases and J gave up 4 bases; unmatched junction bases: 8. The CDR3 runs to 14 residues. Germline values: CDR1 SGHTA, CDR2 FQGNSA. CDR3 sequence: CASSYGQAIYGYTF. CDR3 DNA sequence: TGTGCCAGCAGTTACGGACAGGCCATCTATGGCTACACCTTC.

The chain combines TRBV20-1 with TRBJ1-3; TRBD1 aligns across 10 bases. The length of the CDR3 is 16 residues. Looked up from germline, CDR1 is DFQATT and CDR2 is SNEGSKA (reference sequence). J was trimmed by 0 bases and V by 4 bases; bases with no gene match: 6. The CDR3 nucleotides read TGCAGTGCTACCCGGGACAGGGGATCCTCTGGAAACACCATATATTTT. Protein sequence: CSATRDRGSSGNTIYF.